The 4 T cell receptor beta chains below were found in one sample sequenced in a study of identical twins. TCRdb re-called the 5' RACE reads through MiXCR, storing one row per CDR3 protein. The sample lists 1.5 million to 2 million distinct CDR3 sequences; about 32% were seen once. The sample comprised cord blood. These receptor sequences come from a newborn girl in good health.

The rearrangement uses TRBV4-1 and TRBJ2-5, with 11 positions matching TRBD1. Near its end, the DNA agrees better with TRBJ2-7, so the J call may be wrong. This CDR3 comprises 16 residues. Germline V CDR1 and CDR2: MGHRA, YSYEKL. Here the CDR3 reads CASSHLDRGPPYEQYF. As DNA, the CDR3 is TGCGCCAGCAGCCACCTGGACAGGGGGCCCCCCTACGAGCAGTACTTC.

About this clonotype itself: The junction shows a germline mismatch at one end, possibly a read error. V and J are TRBV7-9 and TRBJ2-1, with a possible D match to TRBD2 (6 bases). In germline, CDR1 is SEHNR, CDR2 FQNEAQ (reference sequence). CDR3 length: 15 amino acids. The CDR3 loop is CASSLAGGTYNKQFF. As DNA, the CDR3 is TGTGCCAGCAGCTTAGCGGGGGGAACTTACAATAAGCAGTTCTTC.

The rearrangement joins TRBV9 to TRBJ2-3; a possible D gene is TRBD2 (7 bases). V was trimmed by 2 bases and J by 2 bases, leaving 12 bases between them. CDR3 length: 15 amino acids. Per germline, CDR1 SGDLS and CDR2 YYNGEE. CDR3 nucleotide sequence: TGTGCCAGCAGCGTGGGGGGGCACCTCACAGATACGCAGTATTTT. This translates into CASSVGGHLTDTQYF.

The chain combines TRBV4-3 with TRBJ2-4, with TRBD1 matching 7 bases. This CDR3 is 16 amino acids long. Germline CDR1 LGHNA, CDR2 YSLEER. Germline trimming cut 2 bases from V and 4 bases from J; bases unmatched to any gene: 8. The CDR3 region has the DNA TGCGCCAGCAGCCAATCCCCCGACAGGGATAAAAACATTCAGTACTTC. Translated, it gives CASSQSPDRDKNIQYF.